This T cell receptor beta chain derives from a study of blood T cell repertoires in COVID-19 (dated by TCRdb to the early 2020s). Context from the whole study: The collaborator samples originated in the United States, Italy and Spain and spanned the acute and convalescent phases of COVID-19. The prospective study material was composed of cDNA or gDNA derived from T cells, B-cell-depleted T cells, or PBMCs. The dataset comprised deeply sampled blood TCRbeta repertoires from subjects exposed to, actively infected with, or recovered from COVID-19. The repertoires were released in a freely available public database intended as a resource for research on the immune response to SARS-CoV-2. The samples were drawn from the first 160 participants of the ongoing ImmuneRACE study and from more than 1,000 subjects provided by 6 global collaborators. Nearly every sample came with metadata listing a de-identified subject ID, COVID-19 status, age in years and sex. Where available, HLA class I and class II types were taken from metadata supplied by the sample provider and were not determined by assay-based typing.

Worth noting for this clone: No cognate antigen has been identified for it. One end of the junction does not line up with germline, which may come from a read error.

Overall results and qualifications from the work: Clinical and demographic metadata were provided uncurated, with the amount varying by source and participant.

The germline V gene gives CDR1 as SGHVS and CDR2 as FQNEAQ. Spanning cysteine to phenylalanine, the CDR3 consists of 14 amino acids. Only the CDR3 part of the read is kept: 42 bases, read in frame from the first base. TCRbeta CDR3 regions were amplified from genomic DNA by means of the immunoSEQ Assay, a bias-controlled multiplex PCR. Turning to the authors' computational methods: Nucleated cell counts per sample were estimated from amplification of reference gene primers within the assay. To quantify the absolute abundance of each unique TCRbeta CDR3 rearrangement, sequence reads were collapsed and filtered. For each sample, productive Simpson clonality was calculated as the square root of Simpson's diversity index over productive rearrangements. Here the immuneACCESS table is served through TCRdb, limited to in-frame sequences with V and J called. Missing clones are a known gap in these copies; in checked studies unresolved V genes cover under half, and the rest lacks a known reason. Clone size and V and J calls were adopted from that table, with D and trimming inferred from the DNA. Counted in this sample were under 150,000 clones; 85% to 90% of them appeared once. The ten top clones hold under 6% of the sample.

Whole blood was collected in K2EDTA tubes by collaborating institutions according to the institutions' own protocols. For TCRbeta analysis, collaborators shipped samples in one of three forms: frozen whole blood, isolated PBMCs, or DNA extracted from either of those sample types. The TCR sequence derives from a woman aged 50 to 60 with acute or convalescent COVID-19. The sequence joins TRBV7-8 to TRBJ1-6; too little of a D gene remains to name it. Sequences were obtained from peripheral blood. The CDR3 protein: CASSPRSTGNEMRF. At the DNA level, the sequence is TGTGCCAGCAGCCCCCGTTCTACGGGGAATGAAATGCGCTTT.